Each of the 2 T cell receptor beta chains below was sequenced from the same sample in a study of graft-versus-host responses after intestinal transplantation. No antigen has been identified for these receptors. The assay was immunoSEQ multiplex PCR, and TCRdb's table has in-frame clones only and misses some. Of under 90,000 clones detected, under 95% appear once; the ten largest clones hold approximately 0.35%. Sequencing was performed on unstimulated CD4+ T cells sorted from spleen or lymph node cells, taken before transplant. Receptor source: a human donor who was the organ donor for an intestinal transplant.

V and J are TRBV30 and TRBJ1-3, with D uncertain. Germline V CDR1 and CDR2: GTSNPN, SVGIG (reference sequence). The germline V and J ends were trimmed by 1 base and 2 bases, with 6 bases remaining between them. CDR3 length: 13 residues. This CDR3 is CAWSGQAGNTIYF. CDR3 DNA: TGTGCCTGGAGTGGGCAGGCTGGAAACACCATATATTTT.

This clone was counted only a few times. The chain recombines TRBV5-6 with TRBJ1-2, with TRBD1 as a possible D gene (6 bases). The CDR3 extends over 13 amino acids. CDR1 and CDR2 (germline): SGHDT, YYEEEE. Trimming shortened V by 4 bases and J by 3 bases, and 10 bases separated the two germline ends. For the CDR3, the DNA is TGTGCCAGCAGCCTGGACAGCTACTATGGCTACACCTTC. Translation: CASSLDSYYGYTF.